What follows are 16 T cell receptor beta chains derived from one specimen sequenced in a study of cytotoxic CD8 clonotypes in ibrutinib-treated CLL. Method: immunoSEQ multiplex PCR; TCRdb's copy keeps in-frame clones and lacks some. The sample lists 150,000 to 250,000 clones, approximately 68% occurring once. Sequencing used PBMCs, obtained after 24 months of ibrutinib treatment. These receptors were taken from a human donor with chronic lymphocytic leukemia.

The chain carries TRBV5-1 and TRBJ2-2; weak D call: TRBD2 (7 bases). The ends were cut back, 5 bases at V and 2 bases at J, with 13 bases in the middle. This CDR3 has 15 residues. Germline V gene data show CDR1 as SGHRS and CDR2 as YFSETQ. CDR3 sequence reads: CASSIQGLNTGELFF. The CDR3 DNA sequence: TGCGCCAGCAGTATACAGGGACTAAACACCGGGGAGCTGTTTTTT.

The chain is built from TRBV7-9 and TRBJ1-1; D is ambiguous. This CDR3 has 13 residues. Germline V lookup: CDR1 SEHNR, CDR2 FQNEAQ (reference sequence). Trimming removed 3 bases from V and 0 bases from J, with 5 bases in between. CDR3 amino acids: CASSLYMNTEAFF. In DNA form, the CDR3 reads TGTGCCAGCAGCTTGTACATGAACACTGAAGCTTTCTTT.

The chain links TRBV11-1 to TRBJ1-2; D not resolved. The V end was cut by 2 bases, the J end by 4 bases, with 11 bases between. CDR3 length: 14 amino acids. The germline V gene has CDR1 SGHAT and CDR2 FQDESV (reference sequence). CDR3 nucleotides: TGTGCCAGCAGCTTAAGTACAGCAGGCTATGGCTACACCTTC. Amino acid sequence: CASSLSTAGYGYTF.

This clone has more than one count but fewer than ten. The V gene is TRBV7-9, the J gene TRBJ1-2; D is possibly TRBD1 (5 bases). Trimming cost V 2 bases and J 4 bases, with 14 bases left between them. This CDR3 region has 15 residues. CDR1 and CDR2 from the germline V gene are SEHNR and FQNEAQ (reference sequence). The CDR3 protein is CASSLPAGQSYGYTF. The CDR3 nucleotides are TGTGCCAGCAGCTTACCGGCAGGGCAAAGCTATGGCTACACCTTC.

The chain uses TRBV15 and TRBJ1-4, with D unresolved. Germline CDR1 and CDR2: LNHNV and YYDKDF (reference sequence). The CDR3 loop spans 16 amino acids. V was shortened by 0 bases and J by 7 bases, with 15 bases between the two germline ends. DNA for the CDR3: TGTGCCACCAGCAGAGATCCAGTAGGGAGTCGTGAAAAACTGTTTTTT. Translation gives CATSRDPVGSREKLFF.

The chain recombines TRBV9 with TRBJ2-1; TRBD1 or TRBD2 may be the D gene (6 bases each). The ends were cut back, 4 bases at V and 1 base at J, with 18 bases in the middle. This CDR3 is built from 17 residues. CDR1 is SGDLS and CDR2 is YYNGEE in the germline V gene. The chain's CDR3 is CASSPRLGGGSYNEQFF. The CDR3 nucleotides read TGTGCCAGCAGCCCTAGGCTCGGAGGGGGATCCTACAATGAGCAGTTCTTC. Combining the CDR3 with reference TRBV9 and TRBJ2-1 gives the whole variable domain DSGVTQTPKHLITATGQRVTLRCSPRSGDLSVYWYQQSLDQGLQFLIQYYNGEERAKGNILERFSAQQFPDLHSELNLSSLELGDSALYFCASSPRLGGGSYNEQFFGPGTRLTVL.

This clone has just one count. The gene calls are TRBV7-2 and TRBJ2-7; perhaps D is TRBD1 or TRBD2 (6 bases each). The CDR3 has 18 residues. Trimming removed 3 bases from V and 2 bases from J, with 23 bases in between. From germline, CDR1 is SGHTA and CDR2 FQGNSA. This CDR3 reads CASSLAAPGATATYEQYF. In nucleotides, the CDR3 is TGTGCCAGCAGCTTGGCCGCCCCGGGGGCGACGGCAACCTACGAGCAGTACTTC.

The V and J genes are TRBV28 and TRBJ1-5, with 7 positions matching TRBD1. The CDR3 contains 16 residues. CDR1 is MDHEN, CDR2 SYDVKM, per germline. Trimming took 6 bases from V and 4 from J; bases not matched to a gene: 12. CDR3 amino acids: CASSRPGQRPNQPQHF. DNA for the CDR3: TGTGCCAGCAGCCGCCCGGGACAGAGACCTAATCAGCCCCAGCATTTT.

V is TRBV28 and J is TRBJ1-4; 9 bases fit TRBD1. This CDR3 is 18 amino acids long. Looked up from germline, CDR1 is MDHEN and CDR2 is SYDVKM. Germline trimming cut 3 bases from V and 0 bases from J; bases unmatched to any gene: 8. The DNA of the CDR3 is TGTGCCAGCAGTTTTAGGACAGGGGTATGGGCAACTAATGAAAAACTGTTTTTT. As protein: CASSFRTGVWATNEKLFF.

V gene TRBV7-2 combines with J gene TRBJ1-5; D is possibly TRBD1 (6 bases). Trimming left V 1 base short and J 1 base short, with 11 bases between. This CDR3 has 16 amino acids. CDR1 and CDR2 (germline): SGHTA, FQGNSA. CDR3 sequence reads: CASSLDDRRSNQPQHF. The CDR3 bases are TGTGCCAGCAGCTTAGATGACAGGAGAAGCAATCAGCCCCAGCATTTT.

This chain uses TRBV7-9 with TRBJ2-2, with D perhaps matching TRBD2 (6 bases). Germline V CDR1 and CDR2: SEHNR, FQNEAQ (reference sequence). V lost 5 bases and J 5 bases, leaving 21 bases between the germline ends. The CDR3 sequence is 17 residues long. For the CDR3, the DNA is TGTGCCAGCAGCCGCCCCACGGCGGGACGGTGGACCGGGGAGCTGTTTTTT. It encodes CASSRPTAGRWTGELFF.

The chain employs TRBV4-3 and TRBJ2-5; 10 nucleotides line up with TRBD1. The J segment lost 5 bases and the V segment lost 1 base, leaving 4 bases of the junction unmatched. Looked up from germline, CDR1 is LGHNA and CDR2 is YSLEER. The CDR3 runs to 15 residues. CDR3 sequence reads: CASSQGQGARETQYF. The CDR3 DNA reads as TGCGCCAGCAGCCAAGGACAGGGGGCACGTGAGACCCAGTACTTC.

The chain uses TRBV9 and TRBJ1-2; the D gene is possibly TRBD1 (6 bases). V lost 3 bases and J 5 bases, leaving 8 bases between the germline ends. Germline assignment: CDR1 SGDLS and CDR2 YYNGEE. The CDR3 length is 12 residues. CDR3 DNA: TGTGCCAGCAGCGCGCAGGGGTATGGCTACACCTTC. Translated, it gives CASSAQGYGYTF.

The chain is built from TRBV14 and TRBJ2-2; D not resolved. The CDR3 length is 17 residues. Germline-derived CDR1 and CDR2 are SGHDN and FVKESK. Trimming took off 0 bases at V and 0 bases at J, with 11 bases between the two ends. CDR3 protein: CASSQDLWKANTGELFF. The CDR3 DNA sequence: TGTGCCAGCAGCCAAGATCTGTGGAAGGCGAACACCGGGGAGCTGTTTTTT.

The CDR3 nucleotides read TGTGCCAGCAGCTCCACTCGAATAGGTCGAGGCTATGGCTACACCTTC. As protein: CASSSTRIGRGYGYTF. The J gene is TRBJ1-2, the V gene TRBV5-8; D is unresolved. Germline-derived CDR1 and CDR2 are SGHTS and YDEGEE. The CDR3 spans 16 residues. The V end lost 3 bases, the J end lost 4 bases, and 19 bases lay between the germline ends.

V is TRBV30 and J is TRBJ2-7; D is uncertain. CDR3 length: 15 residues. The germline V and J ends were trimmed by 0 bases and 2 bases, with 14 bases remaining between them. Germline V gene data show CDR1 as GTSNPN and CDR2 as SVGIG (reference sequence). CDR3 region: CAWSVWQDRPYEQYF. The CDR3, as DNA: TGTGCCTGGAGTGTATGGCAGGATCGCCCCTACGAGCAGTACTTC.